This T cell receptor beta chain was observed in a study of CD8+ T cells in alopecia areata. Regarding the study as a whole: There were many expanded lesional clones persisting in scalp and blood during tofacitinib.

The CDR3 has 16 amino acids. CDR1 is LGHNA and CDR2 is YNFKEQ in the germline V gene. Deletions cut 0 bases from V and 8 bases from J, with 17 bases between. Treatment denoted: oral pan-JAK inhibitor, 5-10 mg twice daily. The table lists this clone with a few counts. The antigen is unknown. cDNA serving as the sequencing template came from extracted, reverse transcribed RNA. Some clones are missing from TCRdb's copy, which holds only in-frame ones; the method was immunoSEQ multiplex PCR. The data hold about 280,000 clones, with 55% to 70% observed a single time. The receptor comes from a human donor with alopecia areata. This chain uses TRBV4-2 with TRBJ2-4; a possible D gene is TRBD1 (8 bases). The material sequenced was CD4+ T cells sorted from blood, taken at week 24, from a patient treated with tofacitinib. CDR3 loop: CASSQDFTGGEDIQYF. CDR3 in DNA: TGTGCCAGCAGCCAAGATTTTACAGGGGGGGAGGACATTCAGTACTTC.